These 18 T cell receptor beta chains share one sample of origin, sequenced in a study of OX40 agonist ivuxolimab in advanced cancers. Assay used: immunoSEQ multiplex PCR; TCRdb lists only in-frame clones, some missing. This sample carries tens of thousands of clones, over 70% of them seen once, and the ten largest clones take just under 7%. The sequenced sample was CD4+ or CD8+ T cells sorted from blood, obtained in a trial of the OX40 agonist ivuxolimab. The receptors here all came from an adult with an advanced solid tumor such as melanoma, head and neck, liver or kidney cancer.

The chain carries TRBV27 and TRBJ2-7, with 9 bases identical to TRBD1. Losses at the gene ends were 5 bases for V and 6 bases for J; bases not matched to a gene: 11. The CDR3 is 15 amino acids. The germline V gene has CDR1 MNHEY and CDR2 SMNVEV (reference sequence). CDR3 in DNA: TGTGCCAGCAGTACCTGGGACAGGGTGAACTCCGAGCAGTACTTC. It is translated as CASSTWDRVNSEQYF.

The rearrangement uses TRBV6-1 and TRBJ1-2, with D hard to call. Germline V gene data show CDR1 as MNHNS and CDR2 as SASEGT. The V end lost 6 bases, the J end lost 10 bases, and 21 bases lay between the germline ends. The CDR3 is made up of 14 amino acids. This CDR3 is CASRLPRGRVVYTF. The CDR3 nucleotides read TGTGCCAGCAGGTTACCCCGGGGTAGAGTGGTCTACACCTTC.

The V call is TRBV11-2, the J call TRBJ2-5; D is possibly TRBD1 (6 bases). With 6 bases removed from V and 5 bases from J, the gap between germline ends came to 13 bases. Germline V lookup: CDR1 SGHAT, CDR2 FQNNGV. This CDR3 spans 13 amino acids. DNA for the CDR3: TGTGCCAGCAGGTTAATCAGGGGTGAGACCCAGTACTTC. Translating gives CASRLIRGETQYF.

This clone is a singleton in its sample. The V call is TRBV2, the J call TRBJ2-1; 8 nucleotides agree with TRBD1. The CDR3 totals 13 residues. Losses at the gene ends were 7 bases for V and 7 bases for J; bases not matched to a gene: 6. Looked up from germline, CDR1 is SNHLY and CDR2 is FYNNEI. The CDR3 DNA reads as TGTGCCAGCAACCAGGGGGCGTGGAATGAGCAGTTCTTC. This translates into CASNQGAWNEQFF.

This rearrangement joins TRBV30 to TRBJ2-1; no definite D call. The CDR3 sequence is 14 residues long. CDR1 GTSNPN and CDR2 SVGIG come from the germline V gene (reference sequence). V lost 1 base to trimming and J lost 0 bases, with 7 bases between them. CDR3 sequence (DNA): TGTGCCTGGAGTGGGTTAATCTCCTACAATGAGCAGTTCTTC. Translation gives CAWSGLISYNEQFF.

The chain links TRBV7-9 to TRBJ1-1; no clear D gene. V was clipped by 4 bases and J by 3 bases, with 12 bases between them. Looked up from germline, CDR1 is SEHNR and CDR2 is FQNEAQ (reference sequence). CDR3 length: 14 amino acids. The CDR3 DNA sequence: TGTGCCAGCAGCTCCCTAGCTGGCGACACTGAAGCTTTCTTT. Protein: CASSSLAGDTEAFF.

The CDR3 bases are TGTGCCAGCCCGGGGGCAGGGGCTACAGATACGCAGTATTTT. Its translation is CASPGAGATDTQYF. The rearrangement uses TRBV2 and TRBJ2-3; TRBD1 or TRBD2 may be the D gene (6 bases each). CDR3 size: 14 residues. Germline V gene data show CDR1 as SNHLY and CDR2 as FYNNEI. The V gene lost 8 bases and the J gene lost 3 bases, with 15 bases spanning the gap.

V and J are TRBV25-1 and TRBJ2-7; D may be TRBD2 (6 bases). CDR1 is MGHDK and CDR2 is SYGVNS in the germline V gene. Trimming took 6 bases from V and 6 from J, leaving 21 bases between them. This CDR3 contains 15 residues. The CDR3 DNA sequence: TGTGCCAGCAGCGAGGCCGGGACTTCTATTGGCGAGCAGTACTTC. Translated: CASSEAGTSIGEQYF.

This clone was picked up one time. The rearrangement links TRBV4-3 to TRBJ2-7, with 13 bases identical to TRBD2. This CDR3 is built from 16 residues. CDR1 is LGHNA, CDR2 YSLEER, per germline. V lost 4 bases to trimming and J lost 5 bases; unmatched junction nucleotides: 8. CDR3 protein: CASSPRGTSGADEQYF. CDR3 in DNA: TGCGCCAGCAGCCCAAGAGGGACTAGCGGGGCGGACGAGCAGTACTTC.

J is TRBJ1-1 and V is TRBV6-1; the match to TRBD1 covers 9 bases. The CDR3 extends over 18 amino acids. From germline, CDR1 is MNHNS and CDR2 SASEGT. Losses at the gene ends were 3 bases for V and 3 bases for J; bases not matched to a gene: 14. The CDR3 protein is CASSDPGQGGVMDTEAFF. CDR3 sequence (DNA): TGTGCCAGCAGTGACCCGGGACAGGGCGGGGTGATGGACACTGAAGCTTTCTTT.

V and J are TRBV4-3 and TRBJ2-1; 7 nucleotides agree with TRBD2. The CDR3 is made up of 16 amino acids. Germline loops: CDR1 LGHNA, CDR2 YSLEER. The J segment lost 0 bases and the V segment lost 4 bases, leaving 6 bases of the junction unmatched. The CDR3 region is CASSPIGGSSYNEQFF. DNA for the CDR3: TGCGCCAGCAGCCCCATCGGGGGGAGCTCCTACAATGAGCAGTTCTTC.

Comments on this clone: Just one base apart from a much larger clone, this may be a read error. This sample also contains other DNA sequences that code for the same CDR3. The rearrangement uses TRBV5-6 and TRBJ1-5; TRBD1 aligns across 7 bases. The ends lost 4 bases at V and 0 bases at J; junction bases unmatched: 4. The CDR3 contains 15 residues. CDR1 is SGHDT, CDR2 YYEEEE, per germline. The DNA of the CDR3 is TGTGCCAGCAGCGTACAGGGGTATAGCAATCAGCCCCAGCATTTT. This sequence encodes CASSVQGYSNQPQHF.

The genes are TRBV4-3 and TRBJ1-2, with TRBD1 matching over 7 bases. The CDR3 has 15 residues. The trim removed 2 bases at V and 8 bases at J, leaving 11 bases unmatched. Germline values: CDR1 LGHNA, CDR2 YSLEER. This CDR3 reads CASSQSTTGLDGYTF. The CDR3 bases are TGCGCCAGCAGCCAATCGACGACAGGGCTAGACGGCTACACCTTC.

This clone was seen once. V is TRBV4-1 and J is TRBJ1-4; TRBD1 is a possible D gene (5 bases). From germline, CDR1 is MGHRA and CDR2 YSYEKL. CDR3 length: 15 residues. Trimming shortened V by 7 bases and J by 6 bases, and 18 bases separated the two germline ends. This chain's CDR3 is CASTPSGRVDEKLFF. CDR3 nucleotide sequence: TGCGCCAGCACCCCCTCGGGCAGGGTTGATGAAAAACTGTTTTTT.

The chain links TRBV2 to TRBJ1-3; no clear D gene. The CDR3 runs to 11 residues. Trimming cost V 3 bases and J 4 bases, with 1 base left between them. The germline CDR1 and CDR2 sequences are SNHLY and FYNNEI. The CDR3 here is CASSEGNTIYF. The CDR3 DNA reads as TGTGCCAGCAGTGAGGGAAACACCATATATTTT.

The chain joins TRBV25-1 to TRBJ1-4, with a tentative D call TRBD1 (5 bases). Germline V lookup: CDR1 MGHDK, CDR2 SYGVNS. The CDR3 covers 15 residues. Trimming shortened V by 2 bases and J by 8 bases, and 15 bases separated the two germline ends. The CDR3 is CASSEATGIYEKLFF. The CDR3 coding sequence is TGTGCCAGCAGTGAAGCCACAGGAATCTACGAAAAACTGTTTTTT. The full variable domain, rest sourced from reference TRBV25-1 and TRBJ1-4, is EADIYQTPRYLVIGTGKKITLECSQTMGHDKMYWYQQDPGMELHLIHYSYGVNSTEKGDLSSESTVSRIRTEHFPLTLESARPSHTSQYLCASSEATGIYEKLFFGSGTQLSVL.

This clone has just one count. J is TRBJ2-7 and V is TRBV18; tentatively, D is TRBD1 (5 bases). The CDR3 loop spans 15 amino acids. Per the germline V gene, CDR1 is KGHSH and CDR2 is LQKENI. Trimming removed 3 bases at V and 3 bases at J, with 15 bases between. The CDR3 here is CASSPPGSPLYEQYF. As DNA, the CDR3 is TGTGCCAGCTCACCCCCAGGGTCCCCCCTCTACGAGCAGTACTTC.

The chain has TRBV6-1 and TRBJ2-7; TRBD1 matches 9 bases. From germline, CDR1 is MNHNS and CDR2 SASEGT. The trim removed 5 bases at V and 7 bases at J, leaving 12 bases unmatched. The CDR3 contains 15 residues. The CDR3 is CASSLLWDRDSEQYF. CDR3 DNA: TGTGCCAGCAGTCTCCTCTGGGACAGGGATAGTGAGCAGTACTTC.